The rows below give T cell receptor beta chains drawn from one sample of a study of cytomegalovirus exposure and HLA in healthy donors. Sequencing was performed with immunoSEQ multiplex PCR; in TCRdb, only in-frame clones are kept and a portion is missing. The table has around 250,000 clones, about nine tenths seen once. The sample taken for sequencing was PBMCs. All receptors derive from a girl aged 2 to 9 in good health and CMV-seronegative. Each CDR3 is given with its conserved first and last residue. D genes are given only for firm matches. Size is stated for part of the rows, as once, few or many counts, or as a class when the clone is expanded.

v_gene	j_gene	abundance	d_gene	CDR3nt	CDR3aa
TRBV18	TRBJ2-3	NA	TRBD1	TGTGCCGGGACAGGGGGCATGGATACGCAGTATTTT	CAGTGGMDTQYF
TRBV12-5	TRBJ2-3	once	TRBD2	TGTGCTAGTGGCCCCGTACCCTCTAGCGGGAGAGGTACAGATACGCAGTATTTT	CASGPVPSSGRGTDTQYF
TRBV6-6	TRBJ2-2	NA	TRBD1	TGTGCCAGCAGCCTGACCGGGACAGGGTTCACCGGGGAGCTGTTTTTT	CASSLTGTGFTGELFF
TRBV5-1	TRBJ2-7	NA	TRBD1	TGCGCCAGCAGCCGGGGACAGCTTAGTTACGAGCAGTACTTC	CASSRGQLSYEQYF
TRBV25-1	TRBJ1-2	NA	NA	TGTGCCAGCAGTGAATCAAACTATGGCTACACCTTC	CASSESNYGYTF
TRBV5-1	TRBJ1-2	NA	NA	TGCGCCAGCAGCTTAACAGGGATAGGCTACACCTTC	CASSLTGIGYTF
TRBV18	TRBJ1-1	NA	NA	TGTGCCAGCTCACCAAAACTCGAACGGACTGAAGCTTTCTTT	CASSPKLERTEAFF
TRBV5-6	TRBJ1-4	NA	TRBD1	TGTGCCAGCAGCCTCATGGACAGGGCTTCTGGTGAAAAACTGTTTTTT	CASSLMDRASGEKLFF
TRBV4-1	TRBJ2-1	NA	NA	TGCGCCAGCAGCCACCTCACCGGGAGCTCCTACAATGAGCAGTTCTTC	CASSHLTGSSYNEQFF
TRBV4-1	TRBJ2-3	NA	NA	TGCGCCAGCAGCCAAGATTGGGGGGTTTTCACAGATACGCAGTATTTT	CASSQDWGVFTDTQYF
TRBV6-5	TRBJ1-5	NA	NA	TGTGCCAGCAGCTCGACAGGCGATGTGCAGCCCCAGCATTTT	CASSSTGDVQPQHF
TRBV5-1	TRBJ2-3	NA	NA	TGCGCCAGCAGTACGGGGGAATGGGCTCGGTCAGATACGCAGTATTTT	CASSTGEWARSDTQYF
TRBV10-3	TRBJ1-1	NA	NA	TGTGCCATCAGGAGACAACAGGAAAAGGTCGCTGAAGCTTTCTTT	CAIRRQQEKVAEAFF
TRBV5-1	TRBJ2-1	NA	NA	TGCGCCAGCAGCTTATCCTTAGGGGCAGGGATGAACAATGAGCAGTTCTTC	CASSLSLGAGMNNEQFF
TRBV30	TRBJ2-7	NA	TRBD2	TGTGCCTGGAGCGCAAGACTAGCCCACCCTTACGAGCAGTACTTC	CAWSARLAHPYEQYF
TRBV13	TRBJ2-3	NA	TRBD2	TGTGCCAGCAGCTCCTGGACTAGCGGGGGGCGGGGGGATACGCAGTATTTT	CASSSWTSGGRGDTQYF
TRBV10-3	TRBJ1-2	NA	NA	TGTGCCAGCTGGGGGCCCAACTATGGCTACACCTTC	CASWGPNYGYTF
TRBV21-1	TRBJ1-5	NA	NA	TGTGCCGGAAAGCAGGGTCATCAGCCCCAGCATTTT	CAGKQGHQPQHF
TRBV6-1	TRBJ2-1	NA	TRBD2	TGTGCCAGCAACCCCGGACTAGCGGGAATTGAGCAGTTCTTC	CASNPGLAGIEQFF
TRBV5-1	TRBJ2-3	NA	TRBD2	TGCGCCAGCAGCTTGGTTGGGGGGGGGAACACAGATACGCAGTATTTT	CASSLVGGGNTDTQYF
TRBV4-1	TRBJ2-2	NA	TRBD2	TGCGCCAGCAGCCGGGCCCGGACGGGAGGTACCGGGGAGCTGTTTTTT	CASSRARTGGTGELFF
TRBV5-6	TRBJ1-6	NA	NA	TGTGCCAGCAGCTTCTCTCAGGATTCACCCCTCCACTTT	CASSFSQDSPLHF
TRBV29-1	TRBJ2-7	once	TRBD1	TGCAGCGTTGGACCGGCCGGGACAGGGGATCACGAGCAGTACTTC	CSVGPAGTGDHEQYF
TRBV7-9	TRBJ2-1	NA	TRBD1	TGTGCCAGCAGCCCCTCCGGGACAGGGCCCAACAATGAGCAGTTCTTC	CASSPSGTGPNNEQFF
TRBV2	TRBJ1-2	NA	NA	TGTGCCAGCAGGGACCGGGGTTGGAGTAACTATGGCTACACCTTC	CASRDRGWSNYGYTF
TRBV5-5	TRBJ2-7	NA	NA	TGTGCCAGCAGCTTCTTTCCCTACGAGCAGTACTTC	CASSFFPYEQYF
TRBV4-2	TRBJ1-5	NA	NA	TGTGCCAGCAGCCAAGTGGGGAGGCCCCAGCATTTT	CASSQVGRPQHF
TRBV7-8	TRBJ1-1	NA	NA	TGTGCCAGCAGCCCCAAGGGGGTTGAGAGGAACACTGAAGCTTTCTTT	CASSPKGVERNTEAFF
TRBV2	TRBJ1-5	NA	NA	TGTGCCAGCAGTGAATCCCGGGTCAGCGATCAGCCCCAGCATTTT	CASSESRVSDQPQHF
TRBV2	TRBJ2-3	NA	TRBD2	TGTGCCAGTCTTGAAGCCGGGACTAGCGGGGGCCTCTGGGTTGGCACAGATACGCAGTATTTT	CASLEAGTSGGLWVGTDTQYF
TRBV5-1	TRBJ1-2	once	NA	TGCGCCAGCAGCTTGATGACAGAGCCCAACTATGGCTACACCTTC	CASSLMTEPNYGYTF
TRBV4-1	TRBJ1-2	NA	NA	TGCGCCAGCAGCCAAACGGCAGGTCCCTCCCAGGACTATGGCTACACCTTC	CASSQTAGPSQDYGYTF
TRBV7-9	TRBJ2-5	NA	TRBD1	TGTGCCAGCACGGACAGGGTTCAAGAGACCCAGTACTTC	CASTDRVQETQYF
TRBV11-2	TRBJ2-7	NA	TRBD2	TGTGCCAGCAGCTACTCTAGCGGGAGCTACGAGCAGTACTTC	CASSYSSGSYEQYF
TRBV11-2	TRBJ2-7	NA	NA	TGTGCCAGCAGCTTGGGACATGAGCCCTACGAGCAGTACTTC	CASSLGHEPYEQYF
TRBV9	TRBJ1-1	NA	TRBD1	TGTGCCAGCAGCGAGACGGGGACAGGGAACACTGAAGCTTTCTTT	CASSETGTGNTEAFF
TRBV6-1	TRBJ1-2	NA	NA	TGTGCCAGCAGTGAAACGGGGGTACGTCATGGCTACACCTTC	CASSETGVRHGYTF
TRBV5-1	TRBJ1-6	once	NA	TGCGCCAGCAGCTTAGAGGGCAAGGGCTCACCCCTCCACTTT	CASSLEGKGSPLHF
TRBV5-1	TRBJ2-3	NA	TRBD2	TGCGCCAGCACTAGCCCGGGACTATCCACAGATACGCAGTATTTT	CASTSPGLSTDTQYF
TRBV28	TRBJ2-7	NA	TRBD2	TGTGCCAGCGGCGGTAGCGGGAGCACCGGGTACGAGCAGTACTTC	CASGGSGSTGYEQYF
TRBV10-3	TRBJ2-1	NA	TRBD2	TGTGCCATCAGCTCTAGCGGGAACTCCGATGAGCAGTTCTTC	CAISSSGNSDEQFF
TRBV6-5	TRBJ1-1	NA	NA	TGTGCCAGCAGTTTCCATTTCCGGGGGGGTAACACTGAAGCTTTCTTT	CASSFHFRGGNTEAFF
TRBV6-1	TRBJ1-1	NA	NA	TGTGCCAGCAGTGAGAGGGGGTGGACTGAAGCTTTCTTT	CASSERGWTEAFF
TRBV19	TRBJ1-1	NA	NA	TGTGCCAGTAGTATAGGACCAGGGAGGGACACTGAAGCTTTCTTT	CASSIGPGRDTEAFF
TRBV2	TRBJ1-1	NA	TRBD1	TGTGCCAGCAGGAATAAACCGACAGGGCTCACTGAAGCTTTCTTT	CASRNKPTGLTEAFF
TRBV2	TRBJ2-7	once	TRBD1	TGTGCCAGCAGTATAACCGGGACAGGGATCGACGAGCAGTACTTC	CASSITGTGIDEQYF
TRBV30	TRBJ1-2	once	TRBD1	TGTGCCTGGAGTTCCACAATGACAGGGGAAGGCTACACCTTC	CAWSSTMTGEGYTF
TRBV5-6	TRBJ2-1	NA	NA	TGTGCCAGCAGCTCGACTAGTATTGGAGGGAATGAGCAGTTCTTC	CASSSTSIGGNEQFF
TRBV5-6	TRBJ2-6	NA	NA	TGTGCCAGCAGCCCCCCGGGGGGCAGCTCTGGGGCCAACGTCCTGACTTTC	CASSPPGGSSGANVLTF
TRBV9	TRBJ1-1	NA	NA	TGTGCCAGCAGCCCGCGGACAGCGATGAACACTGAAGCTTTCTTT	CASSPRTAMNTEAFF
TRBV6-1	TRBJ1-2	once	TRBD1	TGTGCCGGCCGAGACAGGGTGGGAGGCTACACCTTC	CAGRDRVGGYTF
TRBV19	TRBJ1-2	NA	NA	TGTGCCAGTAGTATTTGGGGCGAGGACTACACCTTC	CASSIWGEDYTF
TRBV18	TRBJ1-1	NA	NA	TGTGCCAGCTCACCTTCAGTAACTGAAGCTTTCTTT	CASSPSVTEAFF
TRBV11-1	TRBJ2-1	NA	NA	TGTGCCAGCGGAACGCGGGGGCTGAATGAGCAGTTCTTC	CASGTRGLNEQFF
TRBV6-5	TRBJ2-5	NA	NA	TGTGCCAGCAGTCAGGGGCCCTTTGAGCAGTACTTC	CASSQGPFEQYF